The 27 T cell receptor beta chains given below trace back to one sample, sequenced in a study of blood T cell repertoires in COVID-19. Libraries were prepared by immunoSEQ multiplex PCR; TCRdb keeps only in-frame clonotypes and omits some of them. The sample contains over 85,000 clones, about 85% of which appear only once. The sample taken for sequencing was peripheral blood. The receptor set was obtained from a woman of 80 years or more with COVID-19, enrolled during active disease.

The rearrangement joins TRBV6-2 or TRBV6-3 to TRBJ2-1, with 9 bases matching TRBD2. CDR1 is MNHEY and CDR2 is SVGEGT in the germline V gene. V was pared by 4 bases and J by 7 bases, with 8 bases of the junction left unmatched. This CDR3 contains 15 residues. For the CDR3, the DNA is TGTGCCAGCAGTTTCCATAGCGGGAGCATGAATGAGCAGTTCTTC. Translating gives CASSFHSGSMNEQFF.

V gene TRBV7-2 combines with J gene TRBJ2-3; D possibly corresponds to TRBD1 (7 bases). Germline V gene lookup returns CDR1 SGHTA and CDR2 FQGNSA. V lost 2 bases, J lost 3 bases, and 15 bases lay in between. The CDR3 consists of 16 residues. The DNA of the CDR3 is TGTGCCAGCAGCTTACTACTAGCAGGGGGAACAGATACGCAGTATTTT. It yields the protein CASSLLLAGGTDTQYF. Full variable domain (outside the CDR3, taken from reference TRBV7-2 and TRBJ2-3): GAGVSQSPSNKVTEKGKDVELRCDPISGHTALYWYRQSLGQGLEFLIYFQGNSAPDKSGLPSDRFSAERTGGSVSTLTIQRTQQEDSAVYLCASSLLLAGGTDTQYFGPGTRLTVL.

CDR3 in amino acids: CATSIGGAEAFF. The CDR3 DNA reads as TGTGCCACCTCCATTGGGGGGGCTGAAGCTTTCTTT. The chain links TRBV12-3 or TRBV12-4 to TRBJ1-1, with D possibly TRBD1 on 5 matching bases. This CDR3 is 12 amino acids long. V dropped 10 bases and J dropped 6 bases, with 15 bases sitting between them.

The V and J genes are TRBV7-8 and TRBJ1-1; 8 nucleotides agree with TRBD1. V dropped 8 bases and J dropped 2; count of bases not matched to a gene: 7. The CDR3 consists of 14 residues. Germline CDR1 SGHVS, CDR2 FQNEAQ. CDR3 sequence: CASSRQGLNTEAFF. CDR3 bases: TGTGCCAGCTCCCGACAGGGGTTAAACACTGAAGCTTTCTTT.

V gene TRBV6-2 or TRBV6-3 combines with J gene TRBJ1-4; TRBD1 is a possible D gene (5 bases). V was pared by 5 bases and J by 5 bases, with 12 bases between. The CDR3 has 14 amino acids. Per the germline V gene, CDR1 is MNHEY and CDR2 is SVGEGT. For the CDR3, the DNA is TGTGCCAGCAGTCGGGGGGACTGGAATGAAAAACTGTTTTTT. Its protein is CASSRGDWNEKLFF.

The chain has TRBV5-4 and TRBJ2-3; 9 bases are a match to TRBD1. The CDR3 runs to 15 residues. The V gene end was trimmed by 0 bases and the J gene end by 1 base; junction bases not matched to a gene: 0. Germline values: CDR1 SGHNT, CDR2 YYREEE (reference sequence). CDR3 nucleotides: TGTGCCAGCAGCTTGGGGACAGGGGGCACAGATACGCAGTATTTT. It translates to CASSLGTGGTDTQYF.

The chain has TRBV7-2 and TRBJ1-1; D is perhaps TRBD1 (6 bases). Germline V gene lookup returns CDR1 SGHTA and CDR2 FQGNSA. The CDR3 runs 14 residues. Trimming removed 5 bases from V and 1 base from J, with 11 bases in between. The CDR3 DNA sequence: TGTGCCAGCAGCCCCACAGGGTCGAACACTGAAGCTTTCTTT. The encoded protein is CASSPTGSNTEAFF.

CDR3 in DNA: TGTGCCAGCAGCCCGGGACAGGGGGCCGGCTATGGCTACACCTTC. It codes for CASSPGQGAGYGYTF. J is TRBJ1-2 and V is TRBV28, with 12 bases lining up with TRBD1. The CDR3 has 15 amino acids. The V gene's germline CDR1 is MDHEN and CDR2 SYDVKM. Trimming removed 6 bases from V and 4 bases from J; junction bases left unmatched: 6.

The chain employs TRBV5-1 and TRBJ2-5, with D hard to call. The CDR3 sequence is 11 residues long. CDR1 and CDR2 (germline): SGHRS, YFSETQ. Trimming took 2 bases from V and 5 from J, leaving 4 bases between them. The CDR3 loop is CASSLEETQYF. The CDR3 nucleotides read TGCGCCAGCAGCTTAGAGGAGACCCAGTACTTC. Based on the CDR3 plus reference TRBV5-1 and TRBJ2-5, the full variable domain is KAGVTQTPRYLIKTRGQQVTLSCSPISGHRSVSWYQQTPGQGLQFLFEYFSETQRNKGNFPGRFSGRQFSNSRSEMNVSTLELGDSALYLCASSLEETQYFGPGTRLLVL.

The rearrangement joins TRBV5-1 to TRBJ2-1, with 11 bases identical to TRBD2. Germline CDR1 SGHRS, CDR2 YFSETQ. V shed 4 bases, J shed 4 bases, and the junction held 4 bases outside the gene matches. This CDR3 has 15 residues. CDR3 sequence (DNA): TGCGCCAGCAGCCCACTAGCGGGAGATTACAATGAGCAGTTCTTC. Its protein product is CASSPLAGDYNEQFF.

The chain joins TRBV7-2 to TRBJ1-2; 9 bases are a match to TRBD1. Germline loops: CDR1 SGHTA, CDR2 FQGNSA. The CDR3 sequence is 15 residues long. V gave up 4 bases and J gave up 4 bases; unmatched junction bases: 7. The chain's CDR3 is CASSSTGGASYGYTF. The CDR3 DNA sequence: TGTGCCAGCAGCTCTACAGGGGGCGCGTCCTATGGCTACACCTTC.

This chain joins TRBV7-2 and TRBJ2-1, with 11 bases aligning to TRBD2. The germline CDR1 and CDR2 sequences are SGHTA and FQGNSA. CDR3 length equals 15 residues. J lost 3 bases, V lost 3 bases, and 1 base had no gene match. The CDR3 DNA sequence: TGTGCCAGCAGCTTCGGGACTAGCGGCTACAATGAGCAGTTCTTC. Translated: CASSFGTSGYNEQFF.

V gene TRBV7-9 combines with J gene TRBJ2-2, with D unresolved. V lost 5 bases and J lost 5, with 12 bases in between. Germline V gene sequence: CDR1 SEHNR, CDR2 FQNEAQ (reference sequence). CDR3 length equals 14 residues. The CDR3 loop is CASSPFSGTGELFF. CDR3 DNA: TGTGCCAGCAGCCCCTTTTCCGGGACCGGGGAGCTGTTTTTT.

This clone occurred once. This chain connects TRBV7-8 to TRBJ2-4, with D perhaps matching TRBD2 (5 bases). V lost 1 base and J 0 bases, leaving 13 bases between the germline ends. Germline CDR1 and CDR2: SGHVS and FQNEAQ. The CDR3 has 17 amino acids. DNA of the CDR3: TGTGCCAGCAGCTTAGTAAAGCGGTTTCTAGCCAAAAACATTCAGTACTTC. The encoded protein is CASSLVKRFLAKNIQYF.

This clone occurred a few times. The chain links TRBV9 to TRBJ2-1; 7 bases are shared with TRBD1. This CDR3 region has 16 residues. V lost 3 bases to trimming and J lost 2 bases; unmatched junction nucleotides: 8. Germline CDR1 SGDLS, CDR2 YYNGEE. The CDR3: CASSAAGTEPYNEQFF. CDR3 sequence (DNA): TGTGCCAGCAGCGCCGCCGGGACAGAACCCTACAATGAGCAGTTCTTC.

The rearrangement uses TRBV9 and TRBJ2-5; D is possibly TRBD2 (7 bases). The germline V gene has CDR1 SGDLS and CDR2 YYNGEE. The germline V and J ends were trimmed by 3 bases and 0 bases, with 24 bases remaining between them. The CDR3 spans 19 residues. CDR3 loop: CASSGRGVRGGGYQETQYF. The CDR3 DNA reads as TGTGCCAGCAGCGGTCGCGGGGTACGCGGGGGCGGGTACCAAGAGACCCAGTACTTC.

This sequence joins TRBV7-9 and TRBJ1-2; TRBD1 is a possible D gene (6 bases). The CDR3 has 13 residues. CDR1 is SEHNR, CDR2 FQNEAQ, per germline (reference sequence). Trimming took 6 bases from V and 2 from J, leaving 10 bases between them. This CDR3 reads CASRWDTNYGYTF. Here the CDR3 DNA reads TGTGCCAGCAGATGGGACACCAACTATGGCTACACCTTC.

The chain joins TRBV10-2 to TRBJ2-2, with 11 bases lining up with TRBD2. Germline CDR1 WSHSY, CDR2 SAAADI. Trimming cost V 4 bases and J 7 bases; bases outside gene matches: 5. The CDR3 totals 15 residues. The CDR3 DNA reads as TGCGCCAGCAGTGTACTAGCGGGAGTGATCGGGGAGCTGTTTTTT. Protein sequence: CASSVLAGVIGELFF.

This clone is a singleton in its sample. This chain uses TRBV5-4 with TRBJ2-7; 7 bases line up with TRBD1. V gave up 4 bases and J gave up 3 bases; unmatched junction bases: 7. The CDR3 consists of 14 residues. Germline V gene data show CDR1 as SGHNT and CDR2 as YYREEE (reference sequence). In nucleotides, the CDR3 is TGTGCCAGCAGCACTCGACAGGGTTTCTACGAGCAGTACTTC. The encoded protein is CASSTRQGFYEQYF. Filled out from reference TRBV5-4 and TRBJ2-7, the complete variable domain reads ETGVTQSPTHLIKTRGQQVTLRCSSQSGHNTVSWYQQALGQGPQFIFQYYREEENGRGNFPPRFSGLQFPNYSSELNVNALELDDSALYLCASSTRQGFYEQYFGPGTRLTVT.

This chain joins TRBV27 and TRBJ2-3; the match to TRBD1 covers 9 bases. Germline trimming cut 5 bases from V and 10 bases from J; bases unmatched to any gene: 10. CDR3 length: 14 residues. Per the germline V gene, CDR1 is MNHEY and CDR2 is SMNVEV (reference sequence). CDR3 region: CASSLWTGEDPQYF. DNA of the CDR3: TGTGCCAGCAGTCTATGGACAGGGGAGGATCCGCAGTATTTT.

The chain joins TRBV19 to TRBJ2-3; tentative D call: TRBD1 (5 bases). In germline, CDR1 is LNHDA, CDR2 SQIVND (reference sequence). V lost 8 bases, J lost 2 bases, and 11 bases lay in between. The CDR3 consists of 13 residues. The chain's CDR3 is CASQKTVTDTQYF. The CDR3, as DNA: TGTGCCAGTCAGAAGACAGTCACAGATACGCAGTATTTT.

The chain combines TRBV7-2 with TRBJ1-5; D may be TRBD1 (5 bases). The CDR3 runs to 15 residues. CDR1 SGHTA and CDR2 FQGNSA come from the germline V gene. Trimming cost V 3 bases and J 6 bases, with 15 bases left between them. CDR3 sequence (DNA): TGTGCCAGCAGCTTCCGACAGTTCGAGGCTCAGCCCCAGCATTTT. Translation: CASSFRQFEAQPQHF.

This clone was picked up a small number of times. The rearrangement links TRBV11-2 to TRBJ2-7; 12 bases are shared with TRBD1. This CDR3 spans 17 amino acids. Germline values: CDR1 SGHAT, CDR2 FQNNGV. The junction had 8 bases not matched to a gene; V was cut back by 1 base and J by 4 bases. CDR3 loop: CASSLGTGTGGFYEQYF. As DNA, the CDR3 is TGTGCCAGCAGCTTAGGCACCGGGACAGGGGGCTTTTACGAGCAGTACTTC.

The CDR3 loop is CASSVRGATMNTEAFF. The CDR3, as DNA: TGTGCCAGTAGTGTACGCGGGGCAACCATGAACACTGAAGCTTTCTTT. This sequence joins TRBV19 and TRBJ1-1, with D perhaps matching TRBD1 (5 bases). The CDR3 length is 16 residues. V lost 5 bases to trimming and J lost 0 bases, with 16 bases between them. Germline V gene data show CDR1 as LNHDA and CDR2 as SQIVND (reference sequence).

J is TRBJ1-1 and V is TRBV27; tentatively, D is TRBD1 (6 bases). The V end was cut by 4 bases, the J end by 5 bases, with 14 bases between. The CDR3 is 14 residues long. CDR1 and CDR2 from the germline V gene are MNHEY and SMNVEV (reference sequence). This CDR3 is CASSYMGGPTEAFF. The CDR3 nucleotides read TGTGCCAGCAGTTATATGGGGGGGCCGACTGAAGCTTTCTTT.

The chain has TRBV4-3 and TRBJ1-2; D gene ambiguous. Looked up from germline, CDR1 is LGHNA and CDR2 is YSLEER. The V end lost 6 bases, the J end lost 1 base, and 15 bases lay between the germline ends. The CDR3 sequence is 15 residues long. The CDR3 DNA follows: TGCGCCAGCAGACTCGAACAGCACCTTAACTATGGCTACACCTTC. Translated: CASRLEQHLNYGYTF.

This chain joins TRBV4-2 and TRBJ2-2, with 11 bases identical to TRBD1. V gave up 1 base and J gave up 5 bases; unmatched junction bases: 0. Per the germline V gene, CDR1 is LGHNA and CDR2 is YNFKEQ. This CDR3 has 15 amino acids. CDR3 coding DNA: TGTGCCAGCAGCCAAGGGGACAGGGGGACCGGGGAGCTGTTTTTT. It encodes CASSQGDRGTGELFF.